The clone carrying this T cell receptor beta chain appeared a few times. This specimen comes from a study of blood T cell repertoires in COVID-19. Libraries were prepared by immunoSEQ multiplex PCR; TCRdb keeps only in-frame clonotypes and omits some of them. The table lists around 160,000 clones, roughly 79% of them singletons, with 6.5% to 8.5% in the top ten. CDR1 is MGHRA and CDR2 is YSYEKL in the germline V gene. V dropped 3 bases and J dropped 5; count of bases not matched to a gene: 0. This CDR3 spans 13 amino acids. The clonotype comes from a human donor with acute or convalescent COVID-19. The donor label of this sample is uncertain. Sequences were obtained from peripheral blood. The J gene is TRBJ2-7, the V gene TRBV4-1; 11 bases are a match to TRBD1. The chain's CDR3 is CASSQDRGHEQYV. For the CDR3, the DNA is TGCGCCAGCAGCCAGGACAGGGGGCACGAGCAGTACGTC.